This record concerns one T cell receptor beta chain sequence. The data belong to a study of blood T cell repertoires in COVID-19. For the study at large: Samples came from the United States, Italy and Spain, spanning acute and convalescent COVID-19. Sources were T cells, B-cell-depleted T cells, or PBMCs; the material itself was cDNA or gDNA.

This CDR3 is 14 amino acids long. The ends lost 0 bases at V and 10 bases at J; junction bases unmatched: 6. Germline CDR1 and CDR2: SGHTA and FQGNSA. Patients of the Seattle cohort, enrolled during active infection, were followed longitudinally. TCRdb's table, derived via immunoSEQ multiplex PCR, lists solely in-frame clones and lacks some. In the table there are 200,000 to 250,000 clones, 75% to 85% of which are singletons. The sequenced sample consisted of peripheral blood. This clonotype originated in a woman aged 80 or older with COVID-19, enrolled during active disease. This rearrangement joins TRBV7-2 to TRBJ2-1; 7 nucleotides match TRBD1. CDR3 sequence reads: CASSLAQGVNEQFF. In DNA form, the CDR3 reads TGTGCCAGCAGCTTAGCGCAGGGGGTAAACGAGCAGTTCTTC.